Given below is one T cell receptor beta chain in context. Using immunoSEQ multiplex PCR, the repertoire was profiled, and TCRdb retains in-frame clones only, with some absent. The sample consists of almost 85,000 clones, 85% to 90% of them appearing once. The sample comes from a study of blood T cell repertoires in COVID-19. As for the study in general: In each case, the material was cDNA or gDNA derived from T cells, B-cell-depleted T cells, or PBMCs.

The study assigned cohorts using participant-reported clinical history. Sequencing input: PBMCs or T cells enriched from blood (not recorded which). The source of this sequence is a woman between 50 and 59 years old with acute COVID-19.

The CDR3 loop is CASSYSGRDTQYF. DNA for the CDR3: TGTGCCAGCAGTTATAGCGGGAGGGATACGCAGTATTTT. The chain uses TRBV27 and TRBJ2-3; 10 nucleotides agree with TRBD2. Germline assignment: CDR1 MNHEY and CDR2 SMNVEV (reference sequence). Trimming removed 4 bases from V and 6 bases from J; junction bases left unmatched: 1. This CDR3 region has 13 residues.